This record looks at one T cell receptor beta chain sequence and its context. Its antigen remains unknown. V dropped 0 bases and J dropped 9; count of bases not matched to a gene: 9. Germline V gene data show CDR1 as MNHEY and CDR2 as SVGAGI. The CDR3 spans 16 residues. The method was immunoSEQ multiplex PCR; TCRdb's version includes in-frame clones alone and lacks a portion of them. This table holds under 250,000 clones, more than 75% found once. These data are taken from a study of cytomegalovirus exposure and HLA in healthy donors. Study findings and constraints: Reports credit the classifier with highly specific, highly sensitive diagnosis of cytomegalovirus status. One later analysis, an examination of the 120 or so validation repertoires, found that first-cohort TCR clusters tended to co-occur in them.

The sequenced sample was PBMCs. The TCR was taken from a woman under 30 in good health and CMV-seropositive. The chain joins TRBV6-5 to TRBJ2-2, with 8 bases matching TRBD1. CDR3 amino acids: CASSYSGTGTIRELFF. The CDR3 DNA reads TGTGCCAGCAGTTACTCAGGGACAGGCACCATCCGGGAGCTGTTTTTT.